Listed below are T cell receptor beta chains from one sample, sequenced in a study of cytomegalovirus exposure and HLA in healthy donors. The method was immunoSEQ multiplex PCR; TCRdb's version includes in-frame clones alone and lacks a portion of them. The sample gives 55,000 to 70,000 clones, 80% of which show up once; approximately 5.9% is in the top ten. The material sequenced was PBMCs. These receptors all stem from a male donor in good health and CMV-seronegative. Both conserved end residues are part of each CDR3. D genes are given only for firm matches. Rows may omit the clone size; those that give it use once, few, many or a size class.

>TRBJ1-2|NA|TRBD1|TRBV29-1
TGCAGCGTGCCGTGGACAGGGGACCATGTCTATGGCTACACCTTC
CSVPWTGDHVYGYTF
>TRBJ2-7|NA|TRBD2|TRBV7-2
TGTGCCAGCAGCCCTGGACTAGCGGGGGGCCTTAGCTCCTACGAGCAGTACTTC
CASSPGLAGGLSSYEQYF
>TRBJ2-3|NA|NA|TRBV10-3
TGTGCCATCAGTGAGCAGGTGGGGGGACGCACAGATACGCAGTATTTT
CAISEQVGGRTDTQYF
>TRBJ2-7|NA|TRBD1|TRBV11-2
TGTGCCAGCAGCTTAGCCGGGACAGGGGGCGAGCAGTACTTC
CASSLAGTGGEQYF
>TRBJ2-7|NA|NA|TRBV27
TGTGCCAGCAGTTTAACAGGGGGGGGCGAGCAGTACTTC
CASSLTGGGEQYF
>TRBJ2-2|NA|NA|TRBV6-6
TGTGCCAGCAGTTACTCGAGCGGGTCTTACACCGGGGAGCTGTTTTTT
CASSYSSGSYTGELFF
>TRBJ1-1|NA|NA|TRBV7-8
TGTGCCAGCAGCTTAGCGGGCAGGTACACTGAAGCTTTCTTT
CASSLAGRYTEAFF
>TRBJ2-7|few|TRBD2|TRBV7-2
TGTGCCAGCAGCTCCCTCGCGGGGGGATCTCACGAGCAGTACTTC
CASSSLAGGSHEQYF
>TRBJ1-2|NA|TRBD1|TRBV6-5
TGTGCCAGCAGTTACGCGACAGGGGCGTATGGCTACACCTTC
CASSYATGAYGYTF
>TRBJ1-2|few|TRBD1|TRBV7-2
TGTGCCAGCAGGCTAGGGGACAGAGAATATGGCTACACCTTC
CASRLGDREYGYTF
>TRBJ1-2|once|NA|TRBV29-1
TGCAGCGTTGTAGGGGGTTACTCTAACTATGGCTACACCTTC
CSVVGGYSNYGYTF
>TRBJ1-1|NA|TRBD1|TRBV7-9
TGTGCCAGCAGCTTCACAGGGGGCCAGGCTTTCTTT
CASSFTGGQAFF
>TRBJ1-5|NA|NA|TRBV6-6
TGTGCCAGCAGTTTCGGACACAAGAGCAATCAGCCCCAGCATTTT
CASSFGHKSNQPQHF
>TRBJ1-2|few|NA|TRBV29-1
TGCAGCGTTGACCCGACGGAGAGGGTGGGGTGGGGCTACACCTTC
CSVDPTERVGWGYTF
>TRBJ2-1|NA|TRBD2|TRBV6-1
TGTGCCAGCAGTGAAGGAGCTAGCGGGGGGAATGAGCAGTTCTTC
CASSEGASGGNEQFF
>TRBJ1-1|NA|NA|TRBV6-6
TGTGCCAGCAGTTACACCGTTGGGGGCGAAGCTGAAGCTTTCTTT
CASSYTVGGEAEAFF
>TRBJ1-3|few|TRBD1|TRBV11-2
TGTGCCAGCAGCTTAGATGCACAGGGGGCCGGTGGAAACACCATATATTTT
CASSLDAQGAGGNTIYF
>TRBJ1-2|NA|TRBD1|TRBV6-6
TGTGCCAGCAGCGATGCCGGACAGGGGGGGCACTATGGCTACACCTTC
CASSDAGQGGHYGYTF
>TRBJ2-1|NA|TRBD2|TRBV29-1
TGCAGCGTTGACCAGCGGGGGTTCGATGAGCAGTTCTTC
CSVDQRGFDEQFF
>TRBJ2-1|NA|NA|TRBV29-1
TGCAGCGTAAGCAGGGCCAAGGATGAGCAGTTCTTC
CSVSRAKDEQFF
>TRBJ1-5|NA|NA|TRBV19
TGTGCCAGTAGTATAAACAGGGCTAGCAATCAGCCCCAGCATTTT
CASSINRASNQPQHF
>TRBJ1-2|NA|TRBD1|TRBV6-6
TGTGCCAGCATCTCGACAGGGGGAGGTGGCTACACCTTC
CASISTGGGGYTF
>TRBJ1-1|NA|TRBD1|TRBV5-1
TGCGCCAGCAGCCCAAGGACAGGGCCGAACACTGAAGCTTTCTTT
CASSPRTGPNTEAFF
>TRBJ2-1|NA|TRBD2|TRBV6-6
TGTGCCAGCAGTTACTCTGGCGGGGGTTCAAATGAGCAGTTCTTC
CASSYSGGGSNEQFF
>TRBJ2-7|NA|TRBD2|TRBV11-1
TGTGCCAGCAGCTCACCCTCACGCGGGAGCTCCTACGAGCAGTACTTC
CASSSPSRGSSYEQYF
>TRBJ1-2|NA|NA|TRBV27
TGTGCCAGCAGTTTAACAGCCCTCTCTAACTATGGCTACACCTTC
CASSLTALSNYGYTF